The rows below give T cell receptor beta chains drawn from one sample of a study of cytomegalovirus exposure and HLA in healthy donors. Clones were sequenced by immunoSEQ multiplex PCR, and TCRdb holds only the in-frame ones, with some missing. The profile shows some 170,000 clones, 70% to 80% of them singletons. Sequenced: PBMCs. These receptors came from a man aged 18 to 30 in good health and CMV-seropositive. CDR3s include the opening cysteine and the closing phenylalanine or tryptophan. Fields, in order: clone size, J gene, V gene, D gene, CDR3 DNA, CDR3 protein. A D gene is named only where the DNA matches it firmly. Rows may omit the clone size; those that give it use once, few, many or a size class.

clone size: NA; J gene: TRBJ2-7; V gene: TRBV5-6; D gene: TRBD1; CDR3 DNA: TGTGCCAGCAGCTTGTTTGGATATGCAGGGGGCTTTTACGAGCAGTACTTC; CDR3 protein: CASSLFGYAGGFYEQYF
clone size: NA; J gene: TRBJ2-2; V gene: TRBV6-4; D gene: NA; CDR3 DNA: TGTGCCAGCAGTGGGAGTAACACCGGGGAGCTGTTTTTT; CDR3 protein: CASSGSNTGELFF
clone size: NA; J gene: TRBJ1-1; V gene: TRBV9; D gene: NA; CDR3 DNA: TGTGCCAGCAGTGCGGGGGATGCTTTGGAAGCTTTCTTT; CDR3 protein: CASSAGDALEAFF
clone size: few; J gene: TRBJ2-3; V gene: TRBV2; D gene: TRBD2; CDR3 DNA: TGTGCCAGCAGTGAAAGGGCGGGGGGACGCACAGATACGCAGTATTTT; CDR3 protein: CASSERAGGRTDTQYF
clone size: NA; J gene: TRBJ2-2; V gene: TRBV9; D gene: NA; CDR3 DNA: TGTGCCAGCAGCGCTTCGACAGGAGCCGGGGAGCTGTTTTTT; CDR3 protein: CASSASTGAGELFF
clone size: NA; J gene: TRBJ2-1; V gene: TRBV27; D gene: NA; CDR3 DNA: TGTGCCAGCAGTCCATACAGGGTCCATGAGCAGTTCTTC; CDR3 protein: CASSPYRVHEQFF
clone size: NA; J gene: TRBJ1-1; V gene: TRBV5-6; D gene: NA; CDR3 DNA: TGTGCCAGCAGCGCCCCCCCGTCCGGGGGAGCTTTCTTT; CDR3 protein: CASSAPPSGGAFF
clone size: NA; J gene: TRBJ1-2; V gene: TRBV27; D gene: TRBD1; CDR3 DNA: TGTGCCAGCAGCCCCAGGGGGACCTATGGCTACACCTTC; CDR3 protein: CASSPRGTYGYTF
clone size: NA; J gene: TRBJ2-4; V gene: TRBV5-1; D gene: TRBD1; CDR3 DNA: TGCGCCAGCAGCTTGGCAGGGGGAACCAAAAACATTCAGTACTTC; CDR3 protein: CASSLAGGTKNIQYF
clone size: NA; J gene: TRBJ2-3; V gene: TRBV27; D gene: TRBD2; CDR3 DNA: TGTGCCAGCAGTGTGACTAGCGGGAGGTCCACAGATACGCAGTATTTT; CDR3 protein: CASSVTSGRSTDTQYF
clone size: NA; J gene: TRBJ2-1; V gene: TRBV4-3; D gene: NA; CDR3 DNA: TGCGCCAGCAGCCAAGACAAGACTAGCAATGAGCAGTTCTTC; CDR3 protein: CASSQDKTSNEQFF
clone size: once; J gene: TRBJ2-7; V gene: TRBV5-4; D gene: TRBD1; CDR3 DNA: TGTGCCAGCAGTCGACCGGGACAGGGGTACGAGCAGTACTTC; CDR3 protein: CASSRPGQGYEQYF
clone size: NA; J gene: TRBJ1-2; V gene: TRBV27; D gene: NA; CDR3 DNA: TGTGCCAGCAGTTTAGTGGGGGCGGACTATGGCTACACCTTC; CDR3 protein: CASSLVGADYGYTF
clone size: NA; J gene: TRBJ1-1; V gene: TRBV7-8; D gene: NA; CDR3 DNA: TGTGCCAGCAGCTTAAGCGGTGGGGGGTTGAGCACTGAAGCTTTCTTT; CDR3 protein: CASSLSGGGLSTEAFF
clone size: NA; J gene: TRBJ1-1; V gene: TRBV7-9; D gene: NA; CDR3 DNA: TGTGCCAGCAGCCCCGGTGGTGAAGCTTTCTTT; CDR3 protein: CASSPGGEAFF
clone size: NA; J gene: TRBJ2-7; V gene: TRBV9; D gene: NA; CDR3 DNA: TGTGCCAGCAGGGGCGACAGCTACGAGCAGTACTTC; CDR3 protein: CASRGDSYEQYF
clone size: few; J gene: TRBJ2-1; V gene: TRBV12-5; D gene: TRBD2; CDR3 DNA: TGTGCTAGTGCCAATAACAAACTAGCGGCTTACAATGAGCAGTTCTTC; CDR3 protein: CASANNKLAAYNEQFF
clone size: NA; J gene: TRBJ2-1; V gene: TRBV29-1; D gene: NA; CDR3 DNA: TGCAGCGTTGAAGTCTGGGCAGGAAAATACAATGAGCAGTTCTTC; CDR3 protein: CSVEVWAGKYNEQFF
clone size: few; J gene: TRBJ2-1; V gene: TRBV27; D gene: TRBD1; CDR3 DNA: TGTGCCAGCAGCCGAACGGGACAGGGAGACAATGAGCAGTTCTTC; CDR3 protein: CASSRTGQGDNEQFF
clone size: NA; J gene: TRBJ2-7; V gene: TRBV29-1; D gene: TRBD1; CDR3 DNA: TGCAGCGTTGAAGGGTGGGACAGGGGCAGAGGCGAGCAGTACTTC; CDR3 protein: CSVEGWDRGRGEQYF
clone size: NA; J gene: TRBJ1-2; V gene: TRBV19; D gene: TRBD1; CDR3 DNA: TGTGCCAGTAGTAACCCCACACAGGGGTACTATGGCTACACCTTC; CDR3 protein: CASSNPTQGYYGYTF
clone size: NA; J gene: TRBJ2-7; V gene: TRBV19; D gene: TRBD1; CDR3 DNA: TGTGCCAGTAGCGGACAGGACTACGAGCAGTACTTC; CDR3 protein: CASSGQDYEQYF
clone size: NA; J gene: TRBJ2-2; V gene: TRBV5-5; D gene: NA; CDR3 DNA: TGTGCCAGCAGCTTGACACTAGCGAACACCGGGGAGCTGTTTTTT; CDR3 protein: CASSLTLANTGELFF
clone size: NA; J gene: TRBJ2-3; V gene: TRBV11-2; D gene: NA; CDR3 DNA: TGTGCCAGCAGCTTAGTATCAGGCACAGATACGCAGTATTTT; CDR3 protein: CASSLVSGTDTQYF
clone size: NA; J gene: TRBJ1-2; V gene: TRBV6-6; D gene: TRBD1; CDR3 DNA: TGTGCCAGCACCGACAGGGGGCATGGTGGCTACACCTTC; CDR3 protein: CASTDRGHGGYTF
clone size: NA; J gene: TRBJ2-1; V gene: TRBV29-1; D gene: NA; CDR3 DNA: TGCAGCGCCGACGACTCATTCGAGGGGCAGTTCTTC; CDR3 protein: CSADDSFEGQFF